These T cell receptor beta chains were read from a single sample in a study of T-cell reconstitution after alpha-beta-depleted transplantation in children. One entry per CDR3 protein results from TCRdb running MiXCR on the PCR reads. The sample contains approximately 250,000 distinct CDR3 sequences, about 26% of which appear only once. The specimen comprised PBMCs, sampled before TCRalphabeta/CD19-depleted stem cell transplant. Receptor source: a girl aged 2 to 9 with Fanconi anemia, due to receive a stem cell transplant. CDR3s leave out the opening cysteine and the closing phenylalanine or tryptophan.

v_call: TRBV6-6; j_call: TRBJ2-1; cdr3_aa: ASTPNAVTRQF
v_call: TRBV20-1; j_call: TRBJ2-7; cdr3_aa: SARNLKYEQY
v_call: TRBV6-2/TRBV6-3; j_call: TRBJ2-3; cdr3_aa: ASSYPGLAGPPSTDTQY
v_call: TRBV20-1; j_call: TRBJ2-3; cdr3_aa: SARDASGADTQY
v_call: TRBV20-1; j_call: TRBJ2-2; cdr3_aa: SARDLRLPNTGELF
v_call: TRBV4-1; j_call: TRBJ2-1; cdr3_aa: ASSQEWFPTNEQF
v_call: TRBV7-3; j_call: TRBJ2-7; cdr3_aa: ASSLTPLGEQY
v_call: TRBV6-2/TRBV6-3; j_call: TRBJ2-3; cdr3_aa: ASSLKSGTSGRWAQY
v_call: TRBV20-1; j_call: TRBJ1-6; cdr3_aa: SARNSPRSPLH
v_call: TRBV20-1; j_call: TRBJ2-1; cdr3_aa: SALSGASYNEQF
v_call: TRBV18; j_call: TRBJ2-1; cdr3_aa: ASSPGTARNEQF
v_call: TRBV7-2; j_call: TRBJ2-7; cdr3_aa: ASSLRGQRNYEQY
v_call: TRBV29-1; j_call: TRBJ1-1; cdr3_aa: SVDPGLNTEAF
v_call: TRBV20-1; j_call: TRBJ2-5; cdr3_aa: SATKTGGAEETQY
v_call: TRBV12-3/TRBV12-4; j_call: TRBJ2-5; cdr3_aa: ASRLGGLLQETQY
v_call: TRBV6-6; j_call: TRBJ1-2; cdr3_aa: ASILKQGYGYT
v_call: TRBV11-1; j_call: TRBJ2-5; cdr3_aa: ASSRREGRETQY
v_call: TRBV29-1; j_call: TRBJ2-7; cdr3_aa: SAVLAGPAGQY
v_call: TRBV2; j_call: TRBJ2-1; cdr3_aa: ASSKRRPGLADNEQF
v_call: TRBV7-2; j_call: TRBJ2-1; cdr3_aa: ASSLEERKYNEQF
v_call: TRBV25-1; j_call: TRBJ2-1; cdr3_aa: ASTSSGEGPLWEQF
v_call: TRBV28; j_call: TRBJ2-7; cdr3_aa: ASSEGRGIYEQY
v_call: TRBV12-3/TRBV12-4; j_call: TRBJ2-1; cdr3_aa: ASSLGRAIYNEQF
v_call: TRBV2; j_call: TRBJ2-3; cdr3_aa: ARKTGADTQY
v_call: TRBV7-3; j_call: TRBJ2-7; cdr3_aa: ASSPGAGAYYEQY
v_call: TRBV20-1; j_call: TRBJ2-2; cdr3_aa: SARDWGQLTGELF
v_call: TRBV12-3/TRBV12-4; j_call: TRBJ2-3; cdr3_aa: ATLRGASTDTQY
v_call: TRBV20-1; j_call: TRBJ2-7; cdr3_aa: SARDRVEQY
v_call: TRBV15; j_call: TRBJ1-1; cdr3_aa: ATSRDRIENTEAF
v_call: TRBV28; j_call: TRBJ2-7; cdr3_aa: ASSFFRTGVDEQY
v_call: TRBV20-1; j_call: TRBJ1-5; cdr3_aa: SARPGGSNQPQH
v_call: TRBV10-3; j_call: TRBJ2-2; cdr3_aa: ATWDGTGELF
v_call: TRBV29-1; j_call: TRBJ2-1; cdr3_aa: SGALSYNEQF
v_call: TRBV4-1; j_call: TRBJ2-1; cdr3_aa: ASSQEWSGNEQF
v_call: TRBV10-2; j_call: TRBJ1-1; cdr3_aa: ASSYLGARNTEAF
v_call: TRBV28; j_call: TRBJ2-7; cdr3_aa: ASSLRVGYEQY
v_call: TRBV29-1; j_call: TRBJ2-1; cdr3_aa: SVEAGLAGAHSYNEQF
v_call: TRBV21-1; j_call: TRBJ2-1; cdr3_aa: ASSTVQRGDTYNEQF
v_call: TRBV28; j_call: TRBJ2-7; cdr3_aa: ASSQSGGAYEQY
v_call: TRBV7-9; j_call: TRBJ2-7; cdr3_aa: ASSFPQVNSYEQY
v_call: TRBV7-3; j_call: TRBJ2-2; cdr3_aa: ASSLIGTGGTGELF
v_call: TRBV25-1; j_call: TRBJ1-1; cdr3_aa: ASSDYTVPHEAF